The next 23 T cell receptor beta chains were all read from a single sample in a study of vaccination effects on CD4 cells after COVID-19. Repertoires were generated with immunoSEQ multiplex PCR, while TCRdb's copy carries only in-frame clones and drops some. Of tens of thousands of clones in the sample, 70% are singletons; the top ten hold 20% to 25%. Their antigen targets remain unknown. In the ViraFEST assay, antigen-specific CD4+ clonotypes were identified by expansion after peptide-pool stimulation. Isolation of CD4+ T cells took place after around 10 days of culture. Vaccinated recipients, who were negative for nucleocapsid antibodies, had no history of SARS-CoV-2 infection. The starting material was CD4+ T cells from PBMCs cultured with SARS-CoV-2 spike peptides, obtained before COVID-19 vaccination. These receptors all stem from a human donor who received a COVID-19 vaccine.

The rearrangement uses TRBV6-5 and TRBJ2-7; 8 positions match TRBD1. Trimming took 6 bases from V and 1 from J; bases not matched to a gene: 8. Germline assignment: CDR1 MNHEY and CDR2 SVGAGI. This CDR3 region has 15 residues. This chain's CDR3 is CASRLSTGESYEQYF. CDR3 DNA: TGTGCCAGCAGACTGTCGACAGGGGAATCCTACGAGCAGTACTTC.

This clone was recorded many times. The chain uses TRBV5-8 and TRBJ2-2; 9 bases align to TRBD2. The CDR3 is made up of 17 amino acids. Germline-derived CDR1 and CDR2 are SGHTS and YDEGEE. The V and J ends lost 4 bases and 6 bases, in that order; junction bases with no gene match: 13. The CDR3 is CASSAGPTAGGSGELFF. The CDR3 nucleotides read TGTGCCAGCAGCGCAGGGCCTACAGCGGGAGGTTCCGGGGAGCTGTTTTTT.

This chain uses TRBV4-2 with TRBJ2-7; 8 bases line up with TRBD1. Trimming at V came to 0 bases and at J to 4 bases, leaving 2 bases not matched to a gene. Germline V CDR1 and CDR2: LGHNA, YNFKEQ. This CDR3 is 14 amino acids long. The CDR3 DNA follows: TGTGCCAGCAGCCAAGACAGGGGGCAGTACGAGCAGTACTTC. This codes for CASSQDRGQYEQYF.

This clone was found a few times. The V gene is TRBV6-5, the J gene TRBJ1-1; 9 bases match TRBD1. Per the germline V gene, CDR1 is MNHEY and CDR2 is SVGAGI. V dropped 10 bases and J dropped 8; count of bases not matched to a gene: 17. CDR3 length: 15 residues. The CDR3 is CAIMGTGNTGREAFF. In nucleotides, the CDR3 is TGTGCCATCATGGGGACAGGGAATACCGGCAGGGAAGCTTTCTTT.

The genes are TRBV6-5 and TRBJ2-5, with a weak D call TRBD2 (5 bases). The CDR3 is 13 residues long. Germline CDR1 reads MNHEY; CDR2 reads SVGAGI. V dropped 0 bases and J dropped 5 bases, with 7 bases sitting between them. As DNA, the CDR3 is TGTGCCAGCAGTTACTCGAGAGGGGAGACCCAGTACTTC. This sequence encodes CASSYSRGETQYF.

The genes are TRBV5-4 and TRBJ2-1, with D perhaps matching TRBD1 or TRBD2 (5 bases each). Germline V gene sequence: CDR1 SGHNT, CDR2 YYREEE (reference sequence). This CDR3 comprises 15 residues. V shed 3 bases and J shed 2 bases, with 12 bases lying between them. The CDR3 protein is CASSSGTWAYNEQFF. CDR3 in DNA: TGTGCCAGCAGCTCCGGGACCTGGGCCTACAATGAGCAGTTCTTC.

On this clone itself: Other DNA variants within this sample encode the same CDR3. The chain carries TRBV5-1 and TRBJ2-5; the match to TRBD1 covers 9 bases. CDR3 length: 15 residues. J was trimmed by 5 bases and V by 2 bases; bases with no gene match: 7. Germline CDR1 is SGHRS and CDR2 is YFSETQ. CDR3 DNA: TGCGCCAGCAGCTTAGGGACAGGGAGAGAGGAGACCCAGTACTTC. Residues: CASSLGTGREETQYF.

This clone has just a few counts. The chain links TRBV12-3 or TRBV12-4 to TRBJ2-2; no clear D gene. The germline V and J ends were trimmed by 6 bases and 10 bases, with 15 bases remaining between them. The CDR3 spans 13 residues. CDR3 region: CASSRGRVMELFF. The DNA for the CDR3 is TGTGCCAGCAGCCGAGGACGGGTCATGGAGCTGTTTTTT.

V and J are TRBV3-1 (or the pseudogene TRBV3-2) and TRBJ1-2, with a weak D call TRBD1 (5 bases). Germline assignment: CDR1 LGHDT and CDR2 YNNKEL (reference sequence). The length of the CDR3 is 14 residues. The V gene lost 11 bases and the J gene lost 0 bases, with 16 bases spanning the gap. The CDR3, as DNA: TGTGCCCCCCCCCATGGACATCCTAACTATGGCTACACCTTC. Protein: CAPPHGHPNYGYTF.

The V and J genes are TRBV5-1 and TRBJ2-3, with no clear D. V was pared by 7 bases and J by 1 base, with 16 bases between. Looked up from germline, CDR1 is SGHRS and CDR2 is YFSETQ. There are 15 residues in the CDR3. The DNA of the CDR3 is TGCGCCAGCGCCCCCCCGGGCGCAGGCACAGATACGCAGTATTTT. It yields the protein CASAPPGAGTDTQYF.

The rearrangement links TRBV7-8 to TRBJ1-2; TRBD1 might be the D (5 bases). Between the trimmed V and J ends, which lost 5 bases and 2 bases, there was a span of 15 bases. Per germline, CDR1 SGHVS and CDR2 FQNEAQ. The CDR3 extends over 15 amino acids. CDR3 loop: CASSPLGGANYGYTF. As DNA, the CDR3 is TGTGCCAGCAGCCCACTTGGGGGAGCCAACTATGGCTACACCTTC.

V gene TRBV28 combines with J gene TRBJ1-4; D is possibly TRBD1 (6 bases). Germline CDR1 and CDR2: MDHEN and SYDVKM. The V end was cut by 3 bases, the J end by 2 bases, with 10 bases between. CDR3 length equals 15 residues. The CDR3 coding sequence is TGTGCCAGCAGTTTTCCTCAGGGGACTAATGAAAAACTGTTTTTT. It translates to CASSFPQGTNEKLFF.

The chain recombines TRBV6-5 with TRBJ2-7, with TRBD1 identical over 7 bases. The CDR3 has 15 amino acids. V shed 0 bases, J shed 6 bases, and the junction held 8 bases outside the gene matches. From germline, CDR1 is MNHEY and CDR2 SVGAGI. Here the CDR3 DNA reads TGTGCCAGCAGTTACTCGGCAGGGGGTAAGAGCGAGCAGTACTTC. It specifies CASSYSAGGKSEQYF.

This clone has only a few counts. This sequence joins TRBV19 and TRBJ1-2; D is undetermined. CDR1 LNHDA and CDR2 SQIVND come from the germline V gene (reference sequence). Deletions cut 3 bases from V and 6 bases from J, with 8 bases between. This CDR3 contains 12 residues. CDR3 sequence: CASSIEGHGYTF. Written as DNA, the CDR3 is TGTGCCAGTAGTATCGAAGGGCATGGCTACACCTTC.

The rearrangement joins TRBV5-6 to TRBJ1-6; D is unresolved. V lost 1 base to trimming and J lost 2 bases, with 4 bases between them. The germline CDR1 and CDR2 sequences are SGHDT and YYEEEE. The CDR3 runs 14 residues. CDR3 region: CASSLSTYNSPLHF. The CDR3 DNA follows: TGTGCCAGCAGCTTGTCGACCTATAATTCACCCCTCCACTTT.

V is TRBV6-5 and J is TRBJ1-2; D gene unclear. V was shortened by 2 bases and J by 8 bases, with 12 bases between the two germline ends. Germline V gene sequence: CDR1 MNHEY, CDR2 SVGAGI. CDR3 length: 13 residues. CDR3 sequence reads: CASSYVRTAGYTF. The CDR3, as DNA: TGTGCCAGCAGTTACGTTAGGACGGCCGGCTACACCTTC.

Here the CDR3 reads CASKKLAGVPEQFF. CDR3 sequence (DNA): TGTGCCAGCAAGAAACTAGCGGGAGTCCCCGAGCAGTTCTTC. The chain carries TRBV6-4 and TRBJ2-1, with TRBD2 matching over 11 bases. Germline CDR1 is MRHNA and CDR2 is SNTAGT. The CDR3 spans 14 residues. V trimming: 7 bases; J trimming: 10 bases; junction bases outside the gene matches: 9.

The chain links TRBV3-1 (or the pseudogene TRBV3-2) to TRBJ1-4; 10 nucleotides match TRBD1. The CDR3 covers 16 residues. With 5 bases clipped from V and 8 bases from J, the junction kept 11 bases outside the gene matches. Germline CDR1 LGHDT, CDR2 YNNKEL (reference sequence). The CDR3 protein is CASSLMPGQGYEKLFF. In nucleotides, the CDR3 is TGTGCCAGCAGCTTGATGCCGGGACAGGGGTACGAAAAACTGTTTTTT.

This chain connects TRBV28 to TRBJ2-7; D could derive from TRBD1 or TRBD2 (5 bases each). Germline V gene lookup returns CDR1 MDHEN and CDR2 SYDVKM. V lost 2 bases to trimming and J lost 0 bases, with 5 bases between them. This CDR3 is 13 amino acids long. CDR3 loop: CASSLGGSYEQYF. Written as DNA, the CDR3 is TGTGCCAGCAGTTTAGGGGGCTCCTACGAGCAGTACTTC. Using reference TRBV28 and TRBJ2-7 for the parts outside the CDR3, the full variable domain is DVKVTQSSRYLVKRTGEKVFLECVQDMDHENMFWYRQDPGLGLRLIYFSYDVKMKEKGDIPEGYSVSREKKERFSLILESASTNQTSMYLCASSLGGSYEQYFGPGTRLTVT.

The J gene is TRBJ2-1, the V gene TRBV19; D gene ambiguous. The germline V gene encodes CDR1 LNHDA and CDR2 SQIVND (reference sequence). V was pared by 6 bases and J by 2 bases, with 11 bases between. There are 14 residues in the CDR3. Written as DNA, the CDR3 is TGTGCCAGTAGGGGGAAGGGTACCTACAATGAGCAGTTCTTC. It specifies CASRGKGTYNEQFF.

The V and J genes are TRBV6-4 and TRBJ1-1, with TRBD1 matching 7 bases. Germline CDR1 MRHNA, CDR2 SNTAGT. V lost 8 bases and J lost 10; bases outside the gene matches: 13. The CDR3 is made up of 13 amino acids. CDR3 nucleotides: TGTGCCAGCCAGGGGGGGCGGGTGACCGGAGCTTTCTTT. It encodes CASQGGRVTGAFF.

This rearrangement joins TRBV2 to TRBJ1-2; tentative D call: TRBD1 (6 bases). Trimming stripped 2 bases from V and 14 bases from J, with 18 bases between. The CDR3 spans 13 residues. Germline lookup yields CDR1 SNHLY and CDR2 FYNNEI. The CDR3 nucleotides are TGTGCCAGCAGTGAATGGGGGACATACCAGAATACCTTC. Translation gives CASSEWGTYQNTF. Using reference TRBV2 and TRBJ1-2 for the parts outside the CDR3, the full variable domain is EPEVTQTPSHQVTQMGQEVILRCVPISNHLYFYWYRQILGQKVEFLVSFYNNEISEKSEIFDDQFSVERPDGSNFTLKIRSTKLEDSAMYFCASSEWGTYQNTFGSGTRLTVV.

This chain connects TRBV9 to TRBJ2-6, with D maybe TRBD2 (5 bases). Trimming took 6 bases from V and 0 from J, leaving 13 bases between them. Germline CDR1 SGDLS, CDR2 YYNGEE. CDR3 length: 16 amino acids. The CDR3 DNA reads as TGTGCCAGCACCAAAACGGGAACCTCTGGGGCCAACGTCCTGACTTTC. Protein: CASTKTGTSGANVLTF.